A selection of T cell receptor beta chains follows, all from one sample in a study of blood T cell repertoires in COVID-19. The assay was immunoSEQ multiplex PCR, and TCRdb's table has in-frame clones only and misses some. The sample has hundreds of thousands of clones; nearly 90% are singletons. Sequencing used PBMCs or T cells enriched from blood (not recorded which). These receptors were taken from a young woman who had been exposed to COVID-19. CDR3s include the opening cysteine and the closing phenylalanine or tryptophan. Fields, in order: J gene, clone size, D gene, V gene, CDR3 protein, CDR3 DNA. D genes are given only for firm matches. A row's size may be missing; if present it is once, few, many or a size class.

J gene: TRBJ1-3; clone size: NA; D gene: NA; V gene: TRBV18; CDR3 protein: CASSALIHSGNTIYF; CDR3 DNA: TGTGCCAGCTCAGCACTAATACACTCTGGAAACACCATATATTTT
J gene: TRBJ1-4; clone size: NA; D gene: TRBD1; V gene: TRBV14; CDR3 protein: CASSPRQGNEKLFF; CDR3 DNA: TGTGCCAGCAGCCCGAGACAGGGGAACGAAAAACTGTTTTTT
J gene: TRBJ2-1; clone size: NA; D gene: TRBD2; V gene: TRBV10-1; CDR3 protein: CASSEVGLAGYNEQFF; CDR3 DNA: TGCGCCAGCAGTGAAGTCGGACTAGCGGGATACAATGAGCAGTTCTTC
J gene: TRBJ2-7; clone size: NA; D gene: NA; V gene: TRBV4-3; CDR3 protein: CASSQTTGPAYEQYF; CDR3 DNA: TGCGCCAGCAGCCAAACGACAGGACCCGCCTACGAGCAGTACTTC
J gene: TRBJ2-7; clone size: NA; D gene: NA; V gene: TRBV2; CDR3 protein: CASRPREQLYEQYF; CDR3 DNA: TGTGCCAGCCGTCCCCGGGAGCAGCTCTACGAGCAGTACTTC
J gene: TRBJ1-2; clone size: NA; D gene: TRBD1; V gene: TRBV11-2; CDR3 protein: CASSLEGQFYGYTF; CDR3 DNA: TGTGCCAGCAGCTTAGAGGGACAGTTCTATGGCTACACCTTC
J gene: TRBJ2-5; clone size: NA; D gene: NA; V gene: TRBV6-5; CDR3 protein: CASRPYGQETQYF; CDR3 DNA: TGTGCCAGCAGACCTTACGGCCAAGAGACCCAGTACTTC
J gene: TRBJ1-1; clone size: NA; D gene: TRBD1; V gene: TRBV7-3; CDR3 protein: CASSRTGTGTTEAFF; CDR3 DNA: TGTGCCAGCAGCCGGACCGGGACAGGGACCACTGAAGCTTTCTTT
J gene: TRBJ1-2; clone size: NA; D gene: TRBD1; V gene: TRBV6-5; CDR3 protein: CASRLQGAGGYTF; CDR3 DNA: TGTGCCAGCAGGCTCCAGGGGGCTGGTGGCTACACCTTC
J gene: TRBJ1-5; clone size: NA; D gene: TRBD1; V gene: TRBV7-2; CDR3 protein: CASSDPDRGGDQPQHF; CDR3 DNA: TGTGCCAGCAGCGACCCGGACAGGGGGGGGGATCAGCCCCAGCATTTT
J gene: TRBJ2-7; clone size: NA; D gene: TRBD1; V gene: TRBV2; CDR3 protein: CASSDTGASHEQYF; CDR3 DNA: TGTGCCAGCAGTGACACAGGGGCGTCCCACGAGCAGTACTTC
J gene: TRBJ2-7; clone size: once; D gene: TRBD1; V gene: TRBV19; CDR3 protein: CASSPGQTYEQYF; CDR3 DNA: TGTGCCAGTAGTCCGGGACAGACCTACGAGCAGTACTTC
J gene: TRBJ2-4; clone size: NA; D gene: TRBD2; V gene: TRBV28; CDR3 protein: CASPPLGEGSLAKNIQYF; CDR3 DNA: TGTGCCAGCCCTCCCTTGGGGGAGGGGTCCCTAGCCAAAAACATTCAGTACTTC
J gene: TRBJ1-5; clone size: NA; D gene: NA; V gene: TRBV6-5; CDR3 protein: CASRDTNQPQHF; CDR3 DNA: TGTGCCAGCAGGGACACGAATCAGCCCCAGCATTTT
J gene: TRBJ1-1; clone size: once; D gene: NA; V gene: TRBV5-5; CDR3 protein: CASSQEWGAEAFF; CDR3 DNA: TGTGCCAGCAGTCAAGAGTGGGGGGCTGAAGCTTTCTTT
J gene: TRBJ2-2; clone size: NA; D gene: NA; V gene: TRBV19; CDR3 protein: CASKKSAGTANTGELFF; CDR3 DNA: TGTGCCAGTAAAAAGTCCGCGGGGACAGCGAACACCGGGGAGCTGTTTTTT
J gene: TRBJ1-1; clone size: NA; D gene: NA; V gene: TRBV29-1; CDR3 protein: CSVDGGMRDGTEAFF; CDR3 DNA: TGCAGCGTTGATGGGGGGATGAGGGATGGCACTGAAGCTTTCTTT
J gene: TRBJ1-6; clone size: NA; D gene: TRBD1; V gene: TRBV30; CDR3 protein: CAWSVGQGNSPLHF; CDR3 DNA: TGTGCCTGGAGCGTGGGACAGGGAAATTCACCCCTCCACTTT
J gene: TRBJ1-2; clone size: NA; D gene: NA; V gene: TRBV4-1; CDR3 protein: CASSQPGTGTYGYTF; CDR3 DNA: TGCGCCAGCAGCCAACCAGGGACTGGGACCTATGGCTACACCTTC
J gene: TRBJ1-2; clone size: NA; D gene: TRBD1; V gene: TRBV9; CDR3 protein: CASSVVEGADYGYTF; CDR3 DNA: TGTGCCAGCAGCGTAGTGGAGGGGGCAGACTATGGCTACACCTTC
J gene: TRBJ2-7; clone size: few; D gene: TRBD2; V gene: TRBV5-5; CDR3 protein: CASSIIAGVDSYEQYF; CDR3 DNA: TGTGCCAGCAGCATAATCGCGGGGGTGGATTCCTACGAGCAGTACTTC
J gene: TRBJ1-1; clone size: NA; D gene: TRBD1; V gene: TRBV18; CDR3 protein: CASAIKQGETEAFF; CDR3 DNA: TGTGCCAGCGCTATTAAACAGGGGGAAACTGAAGCTTTCTTT
J gene: TRBJ1-1; clone size: NA; D gene: TRBD1; V gene: TRBV3-1/TRBV3-2; CDR3 protein: CASRLGTGVAFF; CDR3 DNA: TGTGCCAGCAGACTCGGGACAGGGGTAGCTTTCTTT
J gene: TRBJ2-7; clone size: once; D gene: NA; V gene: TRBV5-5; CDR3 protein: CASSLADLPSYEQYF; CDR3 DNA: TGTGCCAGCAGCTTGGCCGACTTACCCTCCTACGAGCAGTACTTC
J gene: TRBJ1-5; clone size: NA; D gene: TRBD1; V gene: TRBV28; CDR3 protein: CASSLATGQGLRQPQHF; CDR3 DNA: TGTGCCAGCAGTTTGGCCACCGGACAGGGATTAAGGCAGCCCCAGCATTTT
J gene: TRBJ2-2; clone size: NA; D gene: TRBD2; V gene: TRBV10-3; CDR3 protein: CAISEPTGTSGPPSGELFF; CDR3 DNA: TGTGCCATCAGTGAGCCGACCGGGACTAGCGGGCCCCCCAGCGGGGAGCTGTTTTTT
J gene: TRBJ2-5; clone size: once; D gene: TRBD2; V gene: TRBV5-1; CDR3 protein: CASSLSGSRETQYF; CDR3 DNA: TGCGCCAGCAGCTTGAGCGGGAGCAGGGAGACCCAGTACTTC
J gene: TRBJ2-2; clone size: NA; D gene: NA; V gene: TRBV11-1; CDR3 protein: CASSFGLWRTGELFF; CDR3 DNA: TGTGCCAGCAGCTTTGGACTGTGGCGGACCGGGGAGCTGTTTTTT
J gene: TRBJ2-7; clone size: few; D gene: NA; V gene: TRBV4-2; CDR3 protein: CASSQLLDYEQYF; CDR3 DNA: TGTGCCAGCAGCCAACTGCTAGACTACGAGCAGTACTTC
J gene: TRBJ2-3; clone size: NA; D gene: NA; V gene: TRBV6-5; CDR3 protein: CASSLLVPGTDTQYF; CDR3 DNA: TGTGCCAGCAGCCTACTAGTCCCCGGCACAGATACGCAGTATTTT
J gene: TRBJ1-4; clone size: NA; D gene: TRBD1; V gene: TRBV6-5; CDR3 protein: CASSQQGARGEKLFF; CDR3 DNA: TGTGCCAGCAGTCAACAGGGGGCGCGAGGTGAAAAACTGTTTTTT
J gene: TRBJ2-7; clone size: few; D gene: TRBD1; V gene: TRBV6-6; CDR3 protein: CASSARQGTAQYF; CDR3 DNA: TGTGCCAGCAGTGCCCGACAGGGGACCGCTCAGTACTTC
J gene: TRBJ2-7; clone size: NA; D gene: TRBD1; V gene: TRBV25-1; CDR3 protein: CASSDGQGASYEQYF; CDR3 DNA: TGTGCCAGCAGTGACGGGCAGGGGGCTTCCTACGAGCAGTACTTC
J gene: TRBJ2-7; clone size: few; D gene: NA; V gene: TRBV19; CDR3 protein: CASSSPGHFYEQYF; CDR3 DNA: TGTGCCAGTAGTTCCCCGGGACACTTCTACGAGCAGTACTTC
J gene: TRBJ1-1; clone size: once; D gene: TRBD1; V gene: TRBV4-2; CDR3 protein: CASSPTAETGEAFF; CDR3 DNA: TGTGCCAGCAGCCCAACCGCAGAAACAGGGGAGGCTTTCTTT
J gene: TRBJ1-3; clone size: NA; D gene: NA; V gene: TRBV28; CDR3 protein: CASSLAGVGGNTIYF; CDR3 DNA: TGTGCCAGCAGTTTGGCCGGGGTAGGAGGAAACACCATATATTTT
J gene: TRBJ2-3; clone size: NA; D gene: TRBD2; V gene: TRBV6-2/TRBV6-3; CDR3 protein: CASSYSLAGWGTQYF; CDR3 DNA: TGTGCCAGCAGTTACTCATTAGCGGGATGGGGTACGCAGTATTTT
J gene: TRBJ2-1; clone size: NA; D gene: NA; V gene: TRBV20-1; CDR3 protein: CSASDGQHEQFF; CDR3 DNA: TGCAGTGCTAGTGATGGACAGCATGAGCAGTTCTTC
J gene: TRBJ1-6; clone size: NA; D gene: TRBD1; V gene: TRBV6-1; CDR3 protein: CASSEIQGAGGSPLHF; CDR3 DNA: TGTGCCAGCAGTGAAATACAGGGGGCCGGGGGTTCACCCCTCCACTTT
J gene: TRBJ1-3; clone size: few; D gene: TRBD1; V gene: TRBV10-1; CDR3 protein: CASRRDRAGNTIYF; CDR3 DNA: TGCGCCAGCAGACGGGACAGGGCGGGAAACACCATATATTTT
J gene: TRBJ2-7; clone size: NA; D gene: TRBD2; V gene: TRBV9; CDR3 protein: CASSPQGLGIYEQYF; CDR3 DNA: TGTGCCAGCAGCCCTCAGGGACTAGGAATCTACGAGCAGTACTTC
J gene: TRBJ2-5; clone size: NA; D gene: NA; V gene: TRBV18; CDR3 protein: CASSPAGTLQETQYF; CDR3 DNA: TGTGCCAGCTCACCAGCCGGGACACTCCAAGAGACCCAGTACTTC
J gene: TRBJ2-7; clone size: NA; D gene: NA; V gene: TRBV6-5; CDR3 protein: CASTPTGTPSYEQYF; CDR3 DNA: TGTGCCAGTACCCCGACCGGGACACCATCCTACGAGCAGTACTTC
J gene: TRBJ1-4; clone size: NA; D gene: TRBD1; V gene: TRBV7-7; CDR3 protein: CASKGQGANEKLFF; CDR3 DNA: TGTGCTAGCAAGGGACAGGGGGCTAATGAAAAACTGTTTTTT
J gene: TRBJ2-1; clone size: NA; D gene: TRBD2; V gene: TRBV9; CDR3 protein: CASSPLGASGGAREQFF; CDR3 DNA: TGTGCCAGCAGCCCTCTGGGAGCTAGCGGGGGGGCTAGGGAGCAGTTCTTC